This TCR beta chain was identified in a study of blood T cell repertoires in COVID-19. Study overall: The United States, Italy and Spain provided the acute and convalescent COVID-19 samples. PBMCs, B-cell-depleted T cells, or T cells were the source of the cDNA or gDNA that made up the material.

V shed 3 bases and J 6 bases; nucleotides not matched to a gene: 11. There are 16 residues in the CDR3. CDR1 and CDR2 (germline): SEHNR, FQNEAQ (reference sequence). Study processing details: Estimates of nucleated cell counts were drawn from the amplification of reference gene primers. TCRdb keeps only in-frame clones here, not all; method: immunoSEQ multiplex PCR. V and J calls and clone size follow that table, whereas D and trimming were derived from the DNA. The data hold 140,000 or so clones, with approximately 85% observed a single time. This clone came up once. The chain employs TRBV7-9 and TRBJ1-3; 7 nucleotides line up with TRBD1. The TCR comes from a man aged 50-60 years with acute or convalescent COVID-19. The sample comprised peripheral blood. The CDR3 DNA sequence: TGTGCCAGCAGCTTCCTGGGGACAGTAGATGAAAACACCATATATTTT. This gives the protein CASSFLGTVDENTIYF.